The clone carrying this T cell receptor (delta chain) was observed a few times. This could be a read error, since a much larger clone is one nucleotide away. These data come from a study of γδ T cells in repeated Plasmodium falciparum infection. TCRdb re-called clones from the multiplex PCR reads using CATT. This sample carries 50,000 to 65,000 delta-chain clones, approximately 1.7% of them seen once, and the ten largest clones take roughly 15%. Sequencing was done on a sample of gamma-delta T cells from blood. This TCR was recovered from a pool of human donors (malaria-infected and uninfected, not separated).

CDR3 loop: CALGELSPSTGGYLLIF. Here the CDR3 DNA reads TGTGCTCTTGGGGAACTCTCCCCCTCTACTGGGGGATACTTACTCATCTTT. The V and J genes are TRDV1 and TRDJ1, with TRDD3 matching 12 bases. Since TCRdb gives no J gene, matching the DNA to germline was used here to assign it. The CDR3 loop spans 17 amino acids. The germline V gene encodes CDR1 TSWWSYY and CDR2 QGS. Trimming took 0 bases from V and 10 from J; bases not matched to a gene: 12.